This T cell receptor (beta chain) was obtained from a study of blood T cell repertoires in COVID-19. In the study overall: Samples representing acute and convalescent COVID-19 were sourced from the United States, Italy and Spain. T cells, B-cell-depleted T cells, or PBMCs supplied cDNA or gDNA.

Per the study methods: Estimates of nucleated cell counts were drawn from the amplification of reference gene primers. Sequenced by immunoSEQ multiplex PCR; TCRdb stores in-frame clones only, minus some. D and trimming come from the DNA, and the V and J calls and clone size come from that table. The sample lists 85,000 to 100,000 clones, around 74% occurring once. This receptor was taken from a woman over 75 with active or convalescent COVID-19. The sequencing input was peripheral blood.

The CDR3 DNA sequence: TGTGCCTGGGGACCGGGACAGGGGAAACTGTTTTTT. This sequence encodes CAWGPGQGKLFF. The chain has TRBV30 and TRBJ1-4; 10 nucleotides align to TRBD1. Trimming took 5 bases from V and 11 from J; bases not matched to a gene: 5. Per germline, CDR1 GTSNPN and CDR2 SVGIG (reference sequence). The CDR3 is made up of 12 amino acids. Drawing the rest from reference TRBV30 and TRBJ1-4, the complete variable domain is SQTIHQWPATLVQPVGSPLSLECTVEGTSNPNLYWYRQAAGRGLQLLFYSVGIGQISSEVPQNLSASRPQDRQFILSSKKLLLSDSGFYLCAWGPGQGKLFFGSGTQLSVL.